This T cell receptor beta chain was profiled in a study of blood T cell repertoires in COVID-19. TCRdb's table, derived via immunoSEQ multiplex PCR, lists solely in-frame clones and lacks some. This repertoire shows under 250,000 clones, about 80% found once; its top ten account for roughly 3%. CDR3 length equals 14 residues. Trimming cost V 3 bases and J 4 bases, with 8 bases left between them. Looked up from germline, CDR1 is SGHRS and CDR2 is YFSETQ. The specimen was peripheral blood. The receptor's source is a woman in her twenties or thirties who had recovered from COVID-19. V gene TRBV5-1 combines with J gene TRBJ1-6; weak D call: TRBD1 (5 bases). The CDR3 sequence: CASSSGVYNSPLHF. The CDR3 region has the DNA TGCGCCAGCAGCTCGGGGGTTTATAATTCACCCCTCCACTTT.